This entry features one T cell receptor (beta chain) sequence. The data are from a study of blood T cell repertoires in COVID-19. Study at large: Sample material is recorded as cDNA or gDNA derived from T cells, B-cell-depleted T cells, or PBMCs.

Authors' processing steps: Estimated nucleated cell counts came from reference gene primer amplification. Measured with immunoSEQ multiplex PCR; TCRdb has only the in-frame clones, and not every one. D and trimming come from the DNA, and the V and J calls and clone size come from that table. The sample lists about 180,000 clones, around 80% seen once, with about 6.5% in the top ten. This CDR3 is built from 14 residues. Looked up from germline, CDR1 is SGHRS and CDR2 is YFSETQ. V lost 4 bases to trimming and J lost 4 bases; unmatched junction nucleotides: 7. This TCR was sampled from a man aged 65-85 years with active or convalescent COVID-19. The chain employs TRBV5-1 and TRBJ1-1, with 7 nucleotides matching TRBD1. Sequencing input: peripheral blood. The CDR3 region has the DNA TGCGCCAGCAGCACCGGGACAGCAATCACTGAAGCTTTCTTT. It is translated as CASSTGTAITEAFF.